This T cell receptor (beta chain) was retrieved from a study of blood T cell repertoires in COVID-19 (dated by TCRdb to about 2020). As for the study more broadly: The collaborator samples originated in the United States, Italy and Spain and spanned the acute and convalescent phases of COVID-19. The material from the prospective study consisted of cDNA or gDNA derived from T cells, B-cell-depleted T cells, or PBMCs. Deeply sampled blood TCRbeta repertoires from subjects exposed to, actively infected with, or recovered from COVID-19 were included in the dataset. A freely available public database, intended as a resource for researchers studying the immune response to SARS-CoV-2, is where the repertoires were released. The samples were drawn from the first 160 participants of the ongoing ImmuneRACE study and from over a thousand subjects provided by 6 global collaborators. A de-identified subject ID, COVID-19 status, age in years and sex were almost always included in the sample metadata. Where available, HLA class I and class II types were obtained from metadata supplied by the sample provider rather than from assay-based typing. The study at large found these results: How much clinical and demographic metadata was included differed by source and by participant, and the metadata was provided uncurated.

Deletion took 1 base off V and 6 bases off J, with a span of 10 bases between the germline ends. Counted from cysteine to phenylalanine, this CDR3 has 13 amino acids. Of the read, only the CDR3 DNA is kept; its 39 bases are in frame from base 1. In the germline V gene, CDR1 corresponds to SGHVS and CDR2 to FQNEAQ. Collaborating institutions collected whole blood in K2EDTA tubes following their own protocols. For TCRbeta analysis, collaborators shipped samples in one of three forms: frozen whole blood, isolated PBMCs, or DNA extracted from either of those sample types. As for this clone: The target of this receptor is not known. Base quality data are lacking; no much larger clone is found one base away.

TCRbeta CDR3 regions were amplified from genomic DNA using the immunoSEQ Assay, a bias-controlled multiplex PCR. The original pipeline was this. Within the assay, amplification of reference gene primers was used to estimate how many nucleated cells each sample contained. To quantify the absolute abundance of each unique TCRbeta CDR3 rearrangement, sequence reads were collapsed and filtered. For each sample, productive Simpson clonality was calculated as the square root of Simpson's diversity index over productive rearrangements. In TCRdb, the immuneACCESS table is reduced to in-frame sequences with V and J assigned. These tables do not hold every clone; where another copy was compared, an unresolved V gene accounts for under half, and the others remain unexplained. V and J calls and clone size follow that table, whereas D and trimming were derived from the DNA. The sample includes 95,000 to 150,000 clones, with roughly 88% observed a single time. The ten largest account for almost 0.9% of the sample.

Sequencing was done on a sample of peripheral blood. The chain employs TRBV7-8 and TRBJ2-7; the D gene is perhaps TRBD2, on 5 matching bases. The receptor comes from a woman between 45 and 65 years old with active or convalescent COVID-19. The CDR3 loop reads CASSLEAGGEQYF. The sequence in DNA is TGTGCCAGCAGCTTAGAGGCTGGAGGCGAGCAGTACTTC. The reference TRBV7-8 and TRBJ2-7 proteins fill in what lies around the CDR3, so the full variable domain reads GAGVSQSPRYKVAKRGQDVALRCDPISGHVSLFWYQQALGQGPEFLTYFQNEAQLDKSGLPSDRFFAERPEGSVSTLKIQRTQQEDSAVYLCASSLEAGGEQYFGPGTRLTVT.